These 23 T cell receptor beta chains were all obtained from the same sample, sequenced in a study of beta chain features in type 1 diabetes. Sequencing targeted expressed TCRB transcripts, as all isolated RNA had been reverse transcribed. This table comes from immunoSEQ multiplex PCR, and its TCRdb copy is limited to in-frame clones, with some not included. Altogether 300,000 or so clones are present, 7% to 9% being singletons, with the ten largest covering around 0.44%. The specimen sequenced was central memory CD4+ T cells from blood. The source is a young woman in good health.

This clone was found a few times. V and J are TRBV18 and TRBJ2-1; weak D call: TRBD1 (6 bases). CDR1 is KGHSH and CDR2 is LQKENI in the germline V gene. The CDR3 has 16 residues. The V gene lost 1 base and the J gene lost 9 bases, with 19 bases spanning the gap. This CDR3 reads CASSPHRDGVDGEQFF. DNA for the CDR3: TGTGCCAGCTCACCACACAGGGATGGGGTGGACGGTGAGCAGTTCTTC.

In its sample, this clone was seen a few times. CDR3: CASSFRLQIQETQYF. The CDR3, as DNA: TGTGCCAGCAGCTTCCGGCTTCAGATCCAAGAGACCCAGTACTTC. The rearrangement links TRBV11-2 to TRBJ2-5; no reliable D call. The germline V gene encodes CDR1 SGHAT and CDR2 FQNNGV. The CDR3 is made up of 15 amino acids. Trimming cost V 3 bases and J 1 base, with 12 bases left between them.

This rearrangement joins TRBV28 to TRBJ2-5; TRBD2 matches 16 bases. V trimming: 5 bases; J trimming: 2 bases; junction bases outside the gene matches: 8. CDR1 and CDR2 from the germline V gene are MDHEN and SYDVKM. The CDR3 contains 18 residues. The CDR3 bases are TGTGCCAGCAGTCCGGGACTAGCGGGAGGGCCCGTACAAGAGACCCAGTACTTC. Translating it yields CASSPGLAGGPVQETQYF.

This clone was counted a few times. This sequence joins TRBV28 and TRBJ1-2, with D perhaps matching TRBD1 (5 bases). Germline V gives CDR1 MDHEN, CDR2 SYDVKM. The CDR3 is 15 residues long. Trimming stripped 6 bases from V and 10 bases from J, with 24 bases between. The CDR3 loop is CASSLRGGFPMDYTF. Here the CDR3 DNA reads TGTGCCAGCAGCTTAAGGGGCGGATTTCCTATGGACTACACCTTC.

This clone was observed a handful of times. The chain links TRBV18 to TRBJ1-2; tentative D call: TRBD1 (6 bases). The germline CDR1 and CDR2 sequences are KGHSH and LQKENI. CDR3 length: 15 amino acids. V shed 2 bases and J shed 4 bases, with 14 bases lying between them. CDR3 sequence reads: CASSPGGDGSYGYTF. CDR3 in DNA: TGTGCCAGCTCACCAGGGGGCGACGGCAGCTATGGCTACACCTTC.

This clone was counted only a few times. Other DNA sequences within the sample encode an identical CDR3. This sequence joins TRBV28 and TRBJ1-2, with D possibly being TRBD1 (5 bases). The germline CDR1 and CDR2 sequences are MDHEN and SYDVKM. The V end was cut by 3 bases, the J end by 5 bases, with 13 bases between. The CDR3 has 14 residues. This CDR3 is CASSLIQGSYGYTF. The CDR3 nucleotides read TGTGCCAGCAGTTTGATCCAGGGTTCGTATGGCTACACCTTC.

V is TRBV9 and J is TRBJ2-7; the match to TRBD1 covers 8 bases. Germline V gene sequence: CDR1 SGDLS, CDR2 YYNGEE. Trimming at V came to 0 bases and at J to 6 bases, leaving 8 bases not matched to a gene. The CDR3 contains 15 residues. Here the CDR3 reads CASSVGAGTGGEQYF. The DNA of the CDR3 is TGTGCCAGCAGCGTAGGGGCCGGGACAGGAGGCGAGCAGTACTTC.

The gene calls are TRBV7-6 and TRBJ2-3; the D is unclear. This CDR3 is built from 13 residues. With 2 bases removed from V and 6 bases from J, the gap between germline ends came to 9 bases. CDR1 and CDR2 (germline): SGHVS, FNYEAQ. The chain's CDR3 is CASSLMSGDTQYF. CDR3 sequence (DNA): TGTGCCAGCAGCTTAATGTCCGGTGATACGCAGTATTTT.

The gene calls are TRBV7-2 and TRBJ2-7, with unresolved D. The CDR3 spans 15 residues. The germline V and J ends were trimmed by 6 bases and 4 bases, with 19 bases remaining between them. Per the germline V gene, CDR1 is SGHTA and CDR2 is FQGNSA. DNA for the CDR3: TGTGCCAGCAGTCAACGACATATAGGATCTTACGAGCAGTACTTC. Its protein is CASSQRHIGSYEQYF.

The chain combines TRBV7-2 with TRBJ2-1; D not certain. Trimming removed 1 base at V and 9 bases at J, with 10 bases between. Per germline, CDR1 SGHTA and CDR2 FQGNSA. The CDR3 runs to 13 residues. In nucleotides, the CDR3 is TGTGCCAGCAGCTTAGAGTTTGGTGGTGAGCAGTTCTTC. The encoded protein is CASSLEFGGEQFF.

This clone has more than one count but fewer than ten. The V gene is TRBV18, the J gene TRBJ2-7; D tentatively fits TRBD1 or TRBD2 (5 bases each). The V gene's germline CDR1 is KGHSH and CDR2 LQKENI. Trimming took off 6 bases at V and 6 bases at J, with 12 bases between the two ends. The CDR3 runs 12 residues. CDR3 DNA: TGTGCCAGCTCGCCTACTAGGGGCGAGCAGTACTTC. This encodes CASSPTRGEQYF.

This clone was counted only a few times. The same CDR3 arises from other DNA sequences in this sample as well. Here the CDR3 reads CASSLGGTDTQYF. The CDR3 nucleotides read TGCGCCAGCAGCTTGGGCGGCACAGATACGCAGTATTTT. The chain uses TRBV5-1 and TRBJ2-3; the D is unclear. Trimming pared 0 bases from V and 1 base from J, leaving 3 bases between. Germline V lookup: CDR1 SGHRS, CDR2 YFSETQ. The CDR3 loop spans 13 amino acids.

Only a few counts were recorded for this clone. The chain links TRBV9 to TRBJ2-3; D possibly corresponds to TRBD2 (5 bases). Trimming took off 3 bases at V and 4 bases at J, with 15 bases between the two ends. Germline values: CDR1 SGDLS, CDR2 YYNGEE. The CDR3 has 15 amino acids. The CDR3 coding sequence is TGTGCCAGCAGCGCACTAAGAGGGTTCCCAGATACGCAGTATTTT. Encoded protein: CASSALRGFPDTQYF.

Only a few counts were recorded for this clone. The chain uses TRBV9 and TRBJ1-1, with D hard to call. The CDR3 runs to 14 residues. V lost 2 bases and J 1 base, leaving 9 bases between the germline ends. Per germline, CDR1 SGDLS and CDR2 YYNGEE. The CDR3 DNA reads TGTGCCAGCAGCGTCTGGGAGTCGAACACTGAAGCTTTCTTT. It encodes CASSVWESNTEAFF.

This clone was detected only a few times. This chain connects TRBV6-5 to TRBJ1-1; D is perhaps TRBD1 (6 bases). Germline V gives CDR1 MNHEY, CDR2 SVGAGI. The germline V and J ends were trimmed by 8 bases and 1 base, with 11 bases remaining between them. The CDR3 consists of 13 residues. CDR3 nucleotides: TGTGCCAGCCTAACCAGGGGGAACACTGAAGCTTTCTTT. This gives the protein CASLTRGNTEAFF.

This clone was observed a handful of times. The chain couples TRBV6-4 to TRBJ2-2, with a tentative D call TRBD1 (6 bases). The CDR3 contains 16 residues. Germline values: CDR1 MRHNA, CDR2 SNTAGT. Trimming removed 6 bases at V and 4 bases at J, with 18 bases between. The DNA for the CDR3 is TGTGCCAGCAGCGAACAGGGTACGGGCCGCACCGGGGAGCTGTTTTTT. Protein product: CASSEQGTGRTGELFF.

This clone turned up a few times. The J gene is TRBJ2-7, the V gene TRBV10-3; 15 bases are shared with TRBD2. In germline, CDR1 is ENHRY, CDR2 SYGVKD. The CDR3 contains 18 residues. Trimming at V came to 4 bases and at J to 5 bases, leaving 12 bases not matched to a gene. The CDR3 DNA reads TGTGCCATCAGTGCCTGGACTAGCGGGAGGGTCAGTTTGAACGAGCAGTACTTC. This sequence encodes CAISAWTSGRVSLNEQYF.

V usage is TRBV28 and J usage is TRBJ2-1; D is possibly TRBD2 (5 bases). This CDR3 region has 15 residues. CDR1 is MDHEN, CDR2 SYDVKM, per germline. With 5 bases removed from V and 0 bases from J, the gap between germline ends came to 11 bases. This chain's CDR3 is CASSAPRGSYNEQFF. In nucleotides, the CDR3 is TGTGCCAGCAGTGCCCCTCGGGGCTCCTACAATGAGCAGTTCTTC.

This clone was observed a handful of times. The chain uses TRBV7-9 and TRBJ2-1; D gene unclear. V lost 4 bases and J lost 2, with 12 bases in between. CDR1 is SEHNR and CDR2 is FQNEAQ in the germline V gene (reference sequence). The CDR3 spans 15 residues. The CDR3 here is CASSSRGVTYNEQFF. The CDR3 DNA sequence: TGTGCCAGCAGCTCCCGTGGGGTCACCTACAATGAGCAGTTCTTC.

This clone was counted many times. The CDR3 protein is CASSSSGSSDTQYF. In DNA, the CDR3 is TGTGCCAGCAGCTCTAGCGGGAGTTCAGATACGCAGTATTTT. The V and J genes are TRBV11-1 and TRBJ2-3; the match to TRBD2 covers 10 bases. CDR1 SGHAT and CDR2 FQDESV come from the germline V gene (reference sequence). The ends lost 4 bases at V and 4 bases at J; junction bases unmatched: 2. CDR3 length: 14 amino acids.

In nucleotides, the CDR3 is TGTGCCAGCAGCTCCGCAGGGGGCGCGACATTCACAGATACGCAGTATTTT. It encodes CASSSAGGATFTDTQYF. The chain joins TRBV28 to TRBJ2-3; the match to TRBD1 covers 8 bases. Losses at the gene ends were 6 bases for V and 2 bases for J; bases not matched to a gene: 13. This CDR3 spans 17 amino acids. Germline CDR1 reads MDHEN; CDR2 reads SYDVKM.

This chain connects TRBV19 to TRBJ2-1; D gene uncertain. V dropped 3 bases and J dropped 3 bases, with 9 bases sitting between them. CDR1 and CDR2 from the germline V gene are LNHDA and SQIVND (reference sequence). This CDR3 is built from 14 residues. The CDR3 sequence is CASSMGSIYNEQFF. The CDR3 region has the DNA TGTGCCAGTAGTATGGGATCTATCTACAATGAGCAGTTCTTC.

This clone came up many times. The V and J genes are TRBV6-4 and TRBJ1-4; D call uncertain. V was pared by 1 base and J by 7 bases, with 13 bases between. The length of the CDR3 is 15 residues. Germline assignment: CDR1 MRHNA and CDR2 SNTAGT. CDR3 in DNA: TGTGCCAGCAGTGACTTTGGGGTGGTCGGTGAAAAACTGTTTTTT. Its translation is CASSDFGVVGEKLFF.